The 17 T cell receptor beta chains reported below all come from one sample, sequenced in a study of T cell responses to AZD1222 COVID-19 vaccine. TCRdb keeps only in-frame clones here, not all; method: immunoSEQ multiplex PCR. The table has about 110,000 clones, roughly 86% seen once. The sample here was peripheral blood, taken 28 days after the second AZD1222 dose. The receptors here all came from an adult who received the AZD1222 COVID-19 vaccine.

CDR3 region: CASSSPNLSGNTEAFF. CDR3 bases: TGTGCCAGCAGTTCCCCAAACCTTTCAGGGAACACTGAAGCTTTCTTT. V is TRBV7-9 and J is TRBJ1-1; D call uncertain. Trimming stripped 6 bases from V and 1 base from J, with 18 bases between. Germline-derived CDR1 and CDR2 are SEHNR and FQNEAQ (reference sequence). CDR3 length: 16 amino acids. The whole variable domain, remainder taken from reference TRBV7-9 and TRBJ1-1, is DTGVSQNPRHKITKRGQNVTFRCDPISEHNRLYWYRQTLGQGPEFLTYFQNEAQLEKSRLLSDRFSAERPKGSFSTLEIQRTEQGDSAMYLCASSSPNLSGNTEAFFGQGTRLTVV.

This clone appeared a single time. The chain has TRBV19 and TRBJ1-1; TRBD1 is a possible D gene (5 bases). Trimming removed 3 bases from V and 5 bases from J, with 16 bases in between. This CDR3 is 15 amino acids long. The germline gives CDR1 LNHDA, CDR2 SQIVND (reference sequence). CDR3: CASSIHLGVSTEAFF. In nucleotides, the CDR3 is TGTGCCAGTAGTATTCACTTAGGGGTTTCAACTGAAGCTTTCTTT.

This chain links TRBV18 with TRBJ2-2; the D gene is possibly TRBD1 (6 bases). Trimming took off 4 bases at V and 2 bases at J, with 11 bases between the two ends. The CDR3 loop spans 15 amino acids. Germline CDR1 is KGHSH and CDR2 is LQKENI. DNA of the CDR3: TGTGCCAGCTCACAGGACAGCTTTAACACCGGGGAGCTGTTTTTT. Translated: CASSQDSFNTGELFF.

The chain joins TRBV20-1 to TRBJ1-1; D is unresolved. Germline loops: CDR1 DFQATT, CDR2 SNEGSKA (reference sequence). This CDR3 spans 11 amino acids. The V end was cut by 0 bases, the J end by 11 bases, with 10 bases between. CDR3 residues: CSAREGGIAFF. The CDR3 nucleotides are TGCAGTGCTAGAGAAGGCGGGATCGCTTTCTTT.

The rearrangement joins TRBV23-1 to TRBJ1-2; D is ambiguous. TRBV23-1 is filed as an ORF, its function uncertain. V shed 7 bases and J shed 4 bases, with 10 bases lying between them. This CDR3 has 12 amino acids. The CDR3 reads CASNKSSYGYTF. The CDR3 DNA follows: TGCGCCAGCAACAAAAGTTCCTATGGCTACACCTTC.

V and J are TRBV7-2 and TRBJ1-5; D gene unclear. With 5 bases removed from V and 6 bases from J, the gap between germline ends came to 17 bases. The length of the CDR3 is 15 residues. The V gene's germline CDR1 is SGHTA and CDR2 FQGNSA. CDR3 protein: CASSPELGFGQPQHF. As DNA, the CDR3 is TGTGCCAGCAGCCCGGAACTGGGGTTTGGTCAGCCCCAGCATTTT.

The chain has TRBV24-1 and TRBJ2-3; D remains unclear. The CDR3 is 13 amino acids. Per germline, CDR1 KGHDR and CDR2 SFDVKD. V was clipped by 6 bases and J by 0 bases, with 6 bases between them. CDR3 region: CATSSESTDTQYF. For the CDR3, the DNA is TGTGCCACCAGTAGCGAAAGCACAGATACGCAGTATTTT.

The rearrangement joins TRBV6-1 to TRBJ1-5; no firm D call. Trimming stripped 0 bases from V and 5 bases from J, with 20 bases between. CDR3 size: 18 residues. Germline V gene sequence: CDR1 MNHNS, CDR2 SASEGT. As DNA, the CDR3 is TGTGCCAGCAGTGAAGCGCAAGTTGGGTGGGAAGCGGATCAGCCCCAGCATTTT. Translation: CASSEAQVGWEADQPQHF.

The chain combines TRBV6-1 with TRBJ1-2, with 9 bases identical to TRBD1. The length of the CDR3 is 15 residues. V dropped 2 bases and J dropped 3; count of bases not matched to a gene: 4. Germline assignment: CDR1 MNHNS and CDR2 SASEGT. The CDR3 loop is CASSETGTGHYGYTF. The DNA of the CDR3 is TGTGCCAGCAGTGAAACGGGGACAGGGCACTATGGCTACACCTTC.

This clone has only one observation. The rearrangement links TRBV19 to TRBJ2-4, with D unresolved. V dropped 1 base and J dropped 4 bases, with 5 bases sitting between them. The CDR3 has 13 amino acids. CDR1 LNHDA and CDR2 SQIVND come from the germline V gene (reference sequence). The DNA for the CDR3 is TGTGCCAGTAGTATAGTGGGTAAAAACATTCAGTACTTC. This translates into CASSIVGKNIQYF.

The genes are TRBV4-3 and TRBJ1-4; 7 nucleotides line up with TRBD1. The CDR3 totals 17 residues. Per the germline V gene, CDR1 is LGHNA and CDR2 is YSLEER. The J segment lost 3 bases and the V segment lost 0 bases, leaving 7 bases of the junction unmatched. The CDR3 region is CASSQERDRPSNEKLFF. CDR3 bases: TGCGCCAGCAGCCAAGAGCGGGACAGACCCTCTAATGAAAAACTGTTTTTT.

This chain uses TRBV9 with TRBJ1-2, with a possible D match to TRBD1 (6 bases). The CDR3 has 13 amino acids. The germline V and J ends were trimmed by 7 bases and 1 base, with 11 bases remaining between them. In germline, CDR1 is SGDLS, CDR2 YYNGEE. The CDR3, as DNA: TGTGCCAGCCGGGAACAGGGTAACTATGGCTACACCTTC. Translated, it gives CASREQGNYGYTF.

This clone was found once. CDR3 residues: CASSFALPGSGNTIYF. DNA of the CDR3: TGTGCCAGCAGTTTTGCTCTCCCGGGCTCTGGAAACACCATATATTTT. The chain recombines TRBV27 with TRBJ1-3, with unresolved D. The ends were cut back, 3 bases at V and 0 bases at J, with 12 bases in the middle. Germline lookup yields CDR1 MNHEY and CDR2 SMNVEV (reference sequence). This CDR3 comprises 16 residues.

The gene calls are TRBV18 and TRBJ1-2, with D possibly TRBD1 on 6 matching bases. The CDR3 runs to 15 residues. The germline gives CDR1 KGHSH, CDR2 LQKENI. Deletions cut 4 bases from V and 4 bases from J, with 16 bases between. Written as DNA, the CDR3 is TGTGCCAGCTCACGCTCGGAGGGACACCCCTATGGCTACACCTTC. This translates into CASSRSEGHPYGYTF. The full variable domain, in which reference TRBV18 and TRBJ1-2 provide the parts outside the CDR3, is NAGVMQNPRHLVRRRGQEARLRCSPMKGHSHVYWYRQLPEEGLKFMVYLQKENIIDESGMPKERFSAEFPKEGPSILRIQQVVRGDSAAYFCASSRSEGHPYGYTFGSGTRLTVV.

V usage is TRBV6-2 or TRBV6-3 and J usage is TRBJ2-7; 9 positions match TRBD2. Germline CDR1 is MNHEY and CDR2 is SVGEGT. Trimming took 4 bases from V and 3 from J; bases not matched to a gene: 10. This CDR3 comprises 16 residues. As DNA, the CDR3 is TGTGCCAGCAGTTCGATAGCGGGAGATACCCTCTACGAGCAGTACTTC. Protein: CASSSIAGDTLYEQYF.

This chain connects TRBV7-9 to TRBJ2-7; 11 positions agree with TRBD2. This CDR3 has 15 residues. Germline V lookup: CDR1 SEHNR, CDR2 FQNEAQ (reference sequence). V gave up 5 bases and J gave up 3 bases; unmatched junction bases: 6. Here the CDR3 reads CASSPGTSGLYEQYF. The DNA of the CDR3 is TGTGCCAGCAGCCCTGGGACTAGCGGTCTCTACGAGCAGTACTTC.

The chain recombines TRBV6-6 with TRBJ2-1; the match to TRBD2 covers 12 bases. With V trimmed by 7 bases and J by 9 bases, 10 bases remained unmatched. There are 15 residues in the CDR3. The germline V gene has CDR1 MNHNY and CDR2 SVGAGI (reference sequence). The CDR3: CASTPPSGGAVEQFF. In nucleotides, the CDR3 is TGTGCCAGCACCCCCCCTAGCGGGGGGGCCGTTGAGCAGTTCTTC.